These 9 T cell receptor beta chains were all obtained from the same sample, sequenced in a study of T cells in Graves' hyperthyroidism and ophthalmopathy. Amplified TCR beta CDR3 regions derived from RNA transcripts. Carried out on the TCR CDR3, a first-round RT-PCR used the HTBI primer set. MiXCR, run by TCRdb on the multiplex PCR reads, gives a single entry per CDR3 protein. The data hold almost 600,000 distinct CDR3 sequences, with 11% to 15% observed a single time. Material for sequencing was blood. These receptors were collected from a woman in her thirties with Graves' hyperthyroidism that later progressed to Graves' ophthalmopathy.

This clonotype was recorded at least ten times. The V call is TRBV7-2, the J call TRBJ2-1; no definite D call. The CDR3 extends over 16 amino acids. Germline loops: CDR1 SGHTA, CDR2 FQGNSA. The ends were cut back, 4 bases at V and 0 bases at J, with 13 bases in the middle. The CDR3 DNA follows: TGTGCCAGCAGCTCCAACTTCCCTAGCTCCTACAATGAGCAGTTCTTC. Protein product: CASSSNFPSSYNEQFF.

This clonotype was seen many times. DNA for the CDR3: TGTGCCAGCAGCATAGACAGTCTTAATGAAAAACTGTTTTTT. Translated, it gives CASSIDSLNEKLFF. The genes are TRBV7-9 and TRBJ1-4, with D perhaps TRBD1 (5 bases). The V gene lost 5 bases and the J gene lost 4 bases, with 11 bases spanning the gap. CDR3 size: 14 residues. Germline V gene lookup returns CDR1 SEHNR and CDR2 FQNEAQ (reference sequence).

This clonotype was recorded many times. The chain uses TRBV20-1 and TRBJ2-1; D remains ambiguous. Trimming took 7 bases from V and 0 from J, leaving 10 bases between them. Per the germline V gene, CDR1 is DFQATT and CDR2 is SNEGSKA (reference sequence). The length of the CDR3 is 13 residues. The CDR3 is CSGLRSSYNEQFF. CDR3 in DNA: TGCAGTGGACTTCGAAGCTCCTACAATGAGCAGTTCTTC.

This clonotype was counted ten times or more. The chain recombines TRBV19 with TRBJ1-1; D may be TRBD1 (6 bases). Trimming removed 5 bases from V and 5 bases from J, with 15 bases in between. Germline V gene lookup returns CDR1 LNHDA and CDR2 SQIVND (reference sequence). CDR3 length: 14 residues. CDR3 region: CASSPRGGATEAFF. CDR3 in DNA: TGTGCCAGTAGTCCCCGGGGGGGGGCAACTGAAGCTTTCTTT. Combining the CDR3 with reference TRBV19 and TRBJ1-1 gives the whole variable domain DGGITQSPKYLFRKEGQNVTLSCEQNLNHDAMYWYRQDPGQGLRLIYYSQIVNDFQKGDIAEGYSVSREKKESFPLTVTSAQKNPTAFYLCASSPRGGATEAFFGQGTRLTVV.

Comments on this clonotype: A read error may explain this, as a much larger clone is one base away. The chain joins TRBV19 to TRBJ1-2; D is uncertain. This CDR3 has 15 amino acids. Per germline, CDR1 LNHDA and CDR2 SQIVND (reference sequence). V was pared by 6 bases and J by 0 bases, with 14 bases between. CDR3 nucleotides: TGTGCCAGTAGAACCCTCAGCGGAGCTAACTATGGCTACACCTTC. Its protein product is CASRTLSGANYGYTF.

V is TRBV27 and J is TRBJ2-6, with 9 nucleotides matching TRBD2. Looked up from germline, CDR1 is MNHEY and CDR2 is SMNVEV (reference sequence). This CDR3 region has 17 residues. V lost 3 bases and J lost 4; bases outside the gene matches: 7. CDR3 DNA sequence: TGTGCCAGCAGTTTTGCGGGGGGGAGGGGGGGGGCCAACGTCCTGACTTTC. Translating it yields CASSFAGGRGGANVLTF.

This clonotype was detected many times. This chain uses TRBV30 with TRBJ1-4; no firm D call. Per the germline V gene, CDR1 is GTSNPN and CDR2 is SVGIG (reference sequence). The CDR3 sequence is 14 residues long. V shed 0 bases and J shed 8 bases, with 13 bases lying between them. CDR3 sequence: CAWSVLDVGEKLFF. The CDR3 region has the DNA TGTGCCTGGAGTGTACTGGATGTAGGGGAAAAACTGTTTTTT.

This clonotype has at least ten counts. The chain uses TRBV3-1 and TRBJ1-1; D uncertain. The CDR3 has 15 residues. The ends were cut back, 4 bases at V and 1 base at J, with 13 bases in the middle. CDR1 LGHDT and CDR2 YNNKEL come from the germline V gene (reference sequence). The CDR3 loop reads CASSRTARRNTEAFF. In DNA, the CDR3 is TGTGCCAGCAGCCGAACGGCCCGGCGGAACACTGAAGCTTTCTTT.

The sample holds a few counts of this clonotype. The genes are TRBV12-3 or TRBV12-4 and TRBJ2-7; TRBD1 agrees at 9 bases. The CDR3 has 15 amino acids. V lost 8 bases, J lost 7 bases, and 15 bases stayed unmatched. The CDR3 sequence is CASGFAIGTGKEQYF. The CDR3 DNA follows: TGTGCCAGCGGGTTTGCCATAGGGACAGGGAAAGAGCAGTACTTC.